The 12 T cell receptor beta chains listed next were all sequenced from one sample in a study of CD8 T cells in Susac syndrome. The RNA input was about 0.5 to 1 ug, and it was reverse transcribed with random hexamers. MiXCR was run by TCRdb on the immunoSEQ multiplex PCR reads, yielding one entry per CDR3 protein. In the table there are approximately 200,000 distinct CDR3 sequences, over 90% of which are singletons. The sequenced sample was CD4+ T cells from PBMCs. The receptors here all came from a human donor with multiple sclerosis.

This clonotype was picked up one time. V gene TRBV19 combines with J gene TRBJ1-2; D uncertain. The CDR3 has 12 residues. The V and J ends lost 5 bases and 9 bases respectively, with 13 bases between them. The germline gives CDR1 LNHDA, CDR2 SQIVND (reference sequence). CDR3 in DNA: TGTGCCAGTAGTCCGACTCGGCTGAGCTACACCTTC. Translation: CASSPTRLSYTF.

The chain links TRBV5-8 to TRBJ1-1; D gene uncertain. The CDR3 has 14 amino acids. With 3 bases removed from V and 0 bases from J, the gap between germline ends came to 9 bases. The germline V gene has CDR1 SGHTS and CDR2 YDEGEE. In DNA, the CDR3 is TGTGCCAGCAGCTCAGACACAATGAACACTGAAGCTTTCTTT. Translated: CASSSDTMNTEAFF. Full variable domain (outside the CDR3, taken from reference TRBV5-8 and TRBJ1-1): EAGVTQSPTHLIKTRGQQATLRCSPISGHTSVYWYQQALGLGLQFLLWYDEGEERNRGNFPPRFSGRQFPNYSSELNVNALELEDSALYLCASSSDTMNTEAFFGQGTRLTVV.

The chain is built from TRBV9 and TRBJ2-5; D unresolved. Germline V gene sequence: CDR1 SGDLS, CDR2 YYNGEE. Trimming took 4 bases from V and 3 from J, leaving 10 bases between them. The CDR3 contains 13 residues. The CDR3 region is CASSLDVKETQYF. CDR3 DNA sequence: TGTGCCAGCAGCCTGGACGTTAAAGAGACCCAGTACTTC.

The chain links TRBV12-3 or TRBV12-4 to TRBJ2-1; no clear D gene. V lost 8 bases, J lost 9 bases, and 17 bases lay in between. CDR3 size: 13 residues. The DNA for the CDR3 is TGTGCCAGCCGCCCAGCCCCGATCGGTGAGCAGTTCTTC. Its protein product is CASRPAPIGEQFF.

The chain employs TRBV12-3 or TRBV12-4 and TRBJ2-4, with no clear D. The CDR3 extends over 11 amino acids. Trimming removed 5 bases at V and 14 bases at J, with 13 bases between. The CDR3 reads CASSRQELKYF. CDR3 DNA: TGTGCCAGCAGTCGTCAGGAGCTAAAGTACTTC.

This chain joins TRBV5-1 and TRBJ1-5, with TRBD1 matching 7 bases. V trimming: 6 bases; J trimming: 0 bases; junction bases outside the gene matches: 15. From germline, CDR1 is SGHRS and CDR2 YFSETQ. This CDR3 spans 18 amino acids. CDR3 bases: TGCGCCAGCAACAAACCGGGACAGAGAATTGATAGCAATCAGCCCCAGCATTTT. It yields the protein CASNKPGQRIDSNQPQHF.

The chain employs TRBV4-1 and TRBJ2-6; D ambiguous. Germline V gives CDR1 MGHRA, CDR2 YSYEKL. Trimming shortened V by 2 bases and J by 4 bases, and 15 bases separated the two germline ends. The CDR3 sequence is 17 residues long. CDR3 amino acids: CASSQTPSQQGANVLTF. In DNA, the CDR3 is TGCGCCAGCAGCCAAACACCGTCCCAGCAAGGGGCCAACGTCCTGACTTTC.

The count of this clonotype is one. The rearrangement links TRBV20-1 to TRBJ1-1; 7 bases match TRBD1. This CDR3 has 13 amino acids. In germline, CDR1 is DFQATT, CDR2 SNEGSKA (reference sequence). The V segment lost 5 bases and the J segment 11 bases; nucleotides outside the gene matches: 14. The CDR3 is CSARPGRGLDAFF. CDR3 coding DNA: TGCAGTGCTCGGCCAGGGAGGGGGCTGGATGCTTTCTTT.

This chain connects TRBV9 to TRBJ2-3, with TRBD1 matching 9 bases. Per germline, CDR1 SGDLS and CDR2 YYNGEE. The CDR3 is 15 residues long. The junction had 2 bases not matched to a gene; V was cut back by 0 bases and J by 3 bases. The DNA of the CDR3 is TGTGCCAGCAGCGTAGTCGGACAGGGGACAGATACGCAGTATTTT. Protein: CASSVVGQGTDTQYF.

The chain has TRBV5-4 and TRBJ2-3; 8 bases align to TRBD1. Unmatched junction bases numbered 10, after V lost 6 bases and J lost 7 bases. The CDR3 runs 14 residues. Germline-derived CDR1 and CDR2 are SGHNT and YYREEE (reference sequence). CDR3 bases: TGTGCCAGCACCGAGGGACAGGTGGGGAATACGCAGTATTTT. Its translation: CASTEGQVGNTQYF.

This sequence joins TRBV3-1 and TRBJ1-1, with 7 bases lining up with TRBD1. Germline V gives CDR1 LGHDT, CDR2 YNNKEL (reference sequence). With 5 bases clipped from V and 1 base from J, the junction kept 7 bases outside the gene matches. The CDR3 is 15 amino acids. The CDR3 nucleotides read TGTGCCAGCAGCGAGCTCGGACAGGCGAACACTGAAGCTTTCTTT. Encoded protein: CASSELGQANTEAFF.

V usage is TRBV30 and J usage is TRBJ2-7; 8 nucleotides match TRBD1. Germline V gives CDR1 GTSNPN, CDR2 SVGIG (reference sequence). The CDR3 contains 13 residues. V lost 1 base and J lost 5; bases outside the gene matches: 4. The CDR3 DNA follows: TGTGCCTGGAGTGGGACAGGGATCCACGAGCAGTACTTC. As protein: CAWSGTGIHEQYF.